This entry lists 4 T cell receptor beta chains sequenced from one sample in a study of cytomegalovirus exposure and HLA in healthy donors. This table comes from immunoSEQ multiplex PCR, and its TCRdb copy is limited to in-frame clones, with some not included. The sample has 200,000 or so clones; roughly 84% are singletons. Sequencing was carried out using PBMCs. These TCRs come from a woman under 30 in good health and CMV-seropositive.

The rearrangement links TRBV5-1 to TRBJ1-6, with D maybe TRBD1 (6 bases). The V and J ends lost 4 bases and 0 bases respectively, with 8 bases between them. Germline V gene sequence: CDR1 SGHRS, CDR2 YFSETQ. This CDR3 spans 15 amino acids. The CDR3 DNA is TGCGCCAGCAGCGCAGGGGACTCCTATAATTCACCCCTCCACTTT. Translated: CASSAGDSYNSPLHF.

This chain joins TRBV19 and TRBJ2-3; 8 nucleotides line up with TRBD1. Trimming at V came to 5 bases and at J to 0 bases, leaving 1 base not matched to a gene. There are 14 residues in the CDR3. CDR1 and CDR2 from the germline V gene are LNHDA and SQIVND (reference sequence). The CDR3 here is CASSQGASTDTQYF. In DNA, the CDR3 is TGTGCCAGTAGTCAGGGGGCGAGCACAGATACGCAGTATTTT.

The chain is built from TRBV5-4 and TRBJ2-7, with 10 nucleotides matching TRBD2. V lost 4 bases to trimming and J lost 4 bases; unmatched junction nucleotides: 11. Germline-derived CDR1 and CDR2 are SGHNT and YYREEE (reference sequence). CDR3 length: 16 residues. Here the CDR3 DNA reads TGTGCCAGCAGCAGCATGAGGACTAGCGGCGTTTACGAGCAGTACTTC. The encoded protein is CASSSMRTSGVYEQYF.

V usage is TRBV19 and J usage is TRBJ2-1; TRBD2 might be the D (6 bases). The germline gives CDR1 LNHDA, CDR2 SQIVND (reference sequence). Trimming pared 6 bases from V and 7 bases from J, leaving 16 bases between. CDR3 length: 14 amino acids. CDR3 nucleotides: TGTGCCAGTAGCCCCCGGGCTAGCGAAAATGAGCAGTTCTTC. Its protein product is CASSPRASENEQFF.